Listed here are 11 T cell receptor beta chains from one sample, sequenced in a study of cytotoxic CD8 clonotypes in ibrutinib-treated CLL. Profiled with immunoSEQ multiplex PCR; TCRdb holds only in-frame clones, not every one. The table records 160,000 or so clones, approximately 80% of them present only once. The material was PBMCs, obtained after 24 months of ibrutinib treatment. The receptors were gathered from a human donor with chronic lymphocytic leukemia.

The V gene is TRBV27, the J gene TRBJ2-5; D perhaps matches TRBD1 (5 bases). The germline V and J ends were trimmed by 5 bases and 5 bases, with 18 bases remaining between them. Germline V gene data show CDR1 as MNHEY and CDR2 as SMNVEV (reference sequence). CDR3 size: 15 residues. DNA for the CDR3: TGTGCCAGCAGTCCTCCGTTCAGGGCGCGGGAGACCCAGTACTTC. It translates to CASSPPFRARETQYF.

The gene calls are TRBV5-8 and TRBJ1-1; TRBD1 matches at 9 bases. V was clipped by 5 bases and J by 6 bases; unmatched bases: 14. The length of the CDR3 is 16 residues. Germline CDR1 SGHTS, CDR2 YDEGEE. The CDR3 is CASSTGQGSSMAEAFF. The CDR3 DNA reads TGTGCCAGCAGTACGGGACAGGGAAGTTCTATGGCTGAAGCTTTCTTT. The variable domain in full, with the rest retrieved from reference TRBV5-8 and TRBJ1-1, is EAGVTQSPTHLIKTRGQQATLRCSPISGHTSVYWYQQALGLGLQFLLWYDEGEERNRGNFPPRFSGRQFPNYSSELNVNALELEDSALYLCASSTGQGSSMAEAFFGQGTRLTVV.

This clone was seen more than once but under ten times. The V call is TRBV9, the J call TRBJ1-1, with 9 bases that match TRBD1. This CDR3 region has 14 residues. Germline V gives CDR1 SGDLS, CDR2 YYNGEE. The V and J ends lost 2 bases and 10 bases, in that order; junction bases with no gene match: 9. CDR3 loop: CASSVQAGTGRAFF. The CDR3 DNA reads as TGTGCCAGCAGCGTTCAAGCCGGGACAGGGAGAGCTTTCTTT. The entire variable domain, with the rest obtained from reference TRBV9 and TRBJ1-1, is as follows: DSGVTQTPKHLITATGQRVTLRCSPRSGDLSVYWYQQSLDQGLQFLIQYYNGEERAKGNILERFSAQQFPDLHSELNLSSLELGDSALYFCASSVQAGTGRAFFGQGTRLTVV.

The V and J genes are TRBV9 and TRBJ2-7; tentative D call: TRBD2 (6 bases). Germline V lookup: CDR1 SGDLS, CDR2 YYNGEE. The CDR3 has 15 amino acids. The V end lost 0 bases, the J end lost 4 bases, and 14 bases lay between the germline ends. Here the CDR3 reads CASSVDTRAGYEQYF. The CDR3 region has the DNA TGTGCCAGCAGCGTAGATACCAGGGCGGGGTACGAGCAGTACTTC. Complete variable domain (other parts from reference TRBV9 and TRBJ2-7): DSGVTQTPKHLITATGQRVTLRCSPRSGDLSVYWYQQSLDQGLQFLIQYYNGEERAKGNILERFSAQQFPDLHSELNLSSLELGDSALYFCASSVDTRAGYEQYFGPGTRLTVT.

V is TRBV9 and J is TRBJ2-3, with D perhaps assigned TRBD1 or TRBD2 (6 bases each). Trimming pared 2 bases from V and 1 base from J, leaving 11 bases between. CDR1 SGDLS and CDR2 YYNGEE come from the germline V gene. The CDR3 has 15 residues. The CDR3 nucleotides are TGTGCCAGCAGCGTTAGGGGGGACGGCACAGATACGCAGTATTTT. Amino acid sequence: CASSVRGDGTDTQYF.

The genes are TRBV30 and TRBJ2-5; 9 positions match TRBD1. This CDR3 region has 13 residues. In germline, CDR1 is GTSNPN, CDR2 SVGIG (reference sequence). CDR3: CARTGDPQETQYF. CDR3 nucleotides: TGTGCACGGACAGGGGACCCCCAAGAGACCCAGTACTTC.

The chain links TRBV28 to TRBJ1-5; a weak D match, TRBD1 (5 bases). The CDR3 runs to 13 residues. Between the trimmed V and J ends, which lost 1 base and 6 bases, there was a span of 7 bases. The germline gives CDR1 MDHEN, CDR2 SYDVKM. The CDR3 DNA reads as TGTGCCAGCAGTTTATTTGGGGCTCAGCCCCAGCATTTT. This encodes CASSLFGAQPQHF.

J is TRBJ2-5 and V is TRBV12-2. TRBV12-2 corresponds to a pseudogene. The CDR3 loop spans 15 amino acids. The CDR3 reads CASRPEGGGRETQYF. DNA for the CDR3: TGTGCAAGTCGCCCGGAAGGAGGGGGGAGGGAGACCCAGTACTTC.

The chain has TRBV18 and TRBJ1-1; D is possibly TRBD1 (5 bases). Germline values: CDR1 KGHSH, CDR2 LQKENI. There are 12 residues in the CDR3. The germline V and J ends were trimmed by 0 bases and 8 bases, with 7 bases remaining between them. The CDR3 spells CASSPPRGEAFF. CDR3 DNA sequence: TGTGCCAGCTCACCACCTAGGGGCGAAGCTTTCTTT.

The chain joins TRBV19 to TRBJ1-1; D unclear. The CDR3 covers 16 residues. V shed 2 bases and J shed 3 bases, with 16 bases lying between them. Germline V gives CDR1 LNHDA, CDR2 SQIVND (reference sequence). The CDR3 region has the DNA TGTGCCAGTAGTATAATTTCTTCGAGAGCGGACACTGAAGCTTTCTTT. Amino acid sequence: CASSIISSRADTEAFF.

The chain employs TRBV18 and TRBJ2-5; the D is unclear. Germline lookup yields CDR1 KGHSH and CDR2 LQKENI. The CDR3 sequence is 14 residues long. Deletions cut 0 bases from V and 3 bases from J, with 8 bases between. CDR3 amino acids: CASSPPEKEETQYF. DNA of the CDR3: TGTGCCAGCTCACCACCGGAAAAGGAAGAGACCCAGTACTTC.